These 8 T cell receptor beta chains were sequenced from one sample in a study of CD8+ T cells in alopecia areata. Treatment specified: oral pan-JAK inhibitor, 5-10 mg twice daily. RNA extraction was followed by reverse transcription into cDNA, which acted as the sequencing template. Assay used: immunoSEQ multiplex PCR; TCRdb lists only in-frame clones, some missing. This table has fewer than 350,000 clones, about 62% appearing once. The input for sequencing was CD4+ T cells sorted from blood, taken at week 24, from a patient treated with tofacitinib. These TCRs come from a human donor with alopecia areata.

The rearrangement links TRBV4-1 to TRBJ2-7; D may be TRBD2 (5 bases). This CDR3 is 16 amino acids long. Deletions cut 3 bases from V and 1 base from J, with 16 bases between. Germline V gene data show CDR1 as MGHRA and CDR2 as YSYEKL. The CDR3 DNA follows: TGCGCCAGCAGCCATTCGTTCGGGGAAGCGTCCTACGAGCAGTACTTC. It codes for CASSHSFGEASYEQYF.

The CDR3 spells CASSADSNTEAFF. CDR3 nucleotide sequence: TGTGCCAGCAGCGCAGACAGTAACACTGAAGCTTTCTTT. The rearrangement uses TRBV11-2 and TRBJ1-1, with a weak D call TRBD1 (5 bases). This CDR3 has 13 amino acids. V shed 5 bases and J shed 2 bases, with 9 bases lying between them. Germline assignment: CDR1 SGHAT and CDR2 FQNNGV. Together with reference TRBV11-2 and TRBJ1-1, the CDR3 gives the full variable domain: EAGVAQSPRYKIIEKRQSVAFWCNPISGHATLYWYQQILGQGPKLLIQFQNNGVVDDSQLPKDRFSAERLKGVDSTLKIQPAKLEDSAVYLCASSADSNTEAFFGQGTRLTVV.

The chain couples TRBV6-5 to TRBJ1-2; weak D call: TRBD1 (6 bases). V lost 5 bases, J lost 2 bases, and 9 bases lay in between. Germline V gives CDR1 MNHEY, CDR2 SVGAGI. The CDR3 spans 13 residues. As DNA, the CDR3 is TGTGCCAGCAGTCGAGGACAGAACTATGGCTACACCTTC. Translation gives CASSRGQNYGYTF.

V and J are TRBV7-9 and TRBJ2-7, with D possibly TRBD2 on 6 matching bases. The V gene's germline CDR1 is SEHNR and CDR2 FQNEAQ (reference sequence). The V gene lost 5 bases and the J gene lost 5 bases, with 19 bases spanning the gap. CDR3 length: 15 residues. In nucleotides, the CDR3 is TGTGCCAGCAGCAGTAACTGGAGGGGTCGGGACGAGCAGTACTTC. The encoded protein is CASSSNWRGRDEQYF.

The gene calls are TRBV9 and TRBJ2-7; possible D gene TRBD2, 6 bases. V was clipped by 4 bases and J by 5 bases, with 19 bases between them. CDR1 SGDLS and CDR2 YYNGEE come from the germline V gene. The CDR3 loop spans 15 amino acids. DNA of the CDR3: TGTGCCAGCAGCCCTCGGGGGACCCAAAACCACGAGCAGTACTTC. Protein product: CASSPRGTQNHEQYF.

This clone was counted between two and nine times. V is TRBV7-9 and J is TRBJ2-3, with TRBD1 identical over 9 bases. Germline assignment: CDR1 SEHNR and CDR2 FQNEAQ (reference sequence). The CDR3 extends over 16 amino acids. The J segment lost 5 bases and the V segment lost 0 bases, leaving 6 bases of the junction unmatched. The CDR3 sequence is CASSLAQQGAGDTQYF. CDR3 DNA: TGTGCCAGCAGCTTAGCGCAACAGGGGGCTGGAGATACGCAGTATTTT.

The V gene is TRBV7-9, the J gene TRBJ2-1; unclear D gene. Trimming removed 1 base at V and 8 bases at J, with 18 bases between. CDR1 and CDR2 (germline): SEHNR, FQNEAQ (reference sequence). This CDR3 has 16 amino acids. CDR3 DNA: TGTGCCAGCAGCTTAGGAGGCTACCTCTCTCTCGATGAGCAGTTCTTC. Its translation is CASSLGGYLSLDEQFF.

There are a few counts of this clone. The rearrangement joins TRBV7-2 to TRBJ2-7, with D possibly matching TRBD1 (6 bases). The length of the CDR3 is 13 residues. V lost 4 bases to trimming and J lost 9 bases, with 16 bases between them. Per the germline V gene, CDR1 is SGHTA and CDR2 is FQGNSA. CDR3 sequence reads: CASSSGVTGLQYF. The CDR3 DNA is TGTGCCAGCAGCTCAGGGGTCACAGGACTGCAGTACTTC.